The next 28 T cell receptor beta chains were all read from a single sample in a study of early T cells in non-severe SARS-CoV-2 infection. Via MiXCR, TCRdb re-called the 5' RACE reads, giving one row per CDR3 protein. In the table there are 50,000 to 70,000 distinct CDR3 sequences, roughly a tenth of which are singletons. The source material was whole blood. All receptors come from an adult who was a healthcare worker with PCR-confirmed SARS-CoV-2 infection or an uninfected control (not recorded which).

This clonotype has a count of ten or more. The genes are TRBV11-2 and TRBJ2-7; D is undetermined. The CDR3 consists of 16 residues. V was shortened by 5 bases and J by 2 bases, with 19 bases between the two germline ends. The germline V gene has CDR1 SGHAT and CDR2 FQNNGV. This chain's CDR3 is CASSPSDTNIPYEQYF. DNA of the CDR3: TGTGCCAGCAGCCCCTCCGACACAAACATCCCCTACGAGCAGTACTTC.

This clonotype was counted at least ten times. J is TRBJ2-7 and V is TRBV20-1, with D possibly being TRBD1 (6 bases). Germline loops: CDR1 DFQATT, CDR2 SNEGSKA (reference sequence). V gave up 5 bases and J gave up 1 base, with 15 bases separating them. The CDR3 sequence is 14 residues long. DNA for the CDR3: TGCAGTGCTTTCCCAGGGGCCGGGTCCTACGAGCAGTACTTC. It specifies CSAFPGAGSYEQYF.

This clonotype was counted many times. This chain links TRBV12-3 or TRBV12-4 with TRBJ2-7, with a tentative D call TRBD1 (5 bases). The CDR3 consists of 16 residues. The V and J ends lost 3 bases and 5 bases respectively, with 20 bases between them. The CDR3 protein is CASSFLLTAKRDEQYF. Written as DNA, the CDR3 is TGTGCCAGCAGTTTCCTATTGACAGCCAAACGGGACGAGCAGTACTTC.

The rearrangement links TRBV19 to TRBJ2-6, with D perhaps TRBD1 (5 bases). The germline CDR1 and CDR2 sequences are LNHDA and SQIVND (reference sequence). V was shortened by 4 bases and J by 0 bases, with 7 bases between the two germline ends. The CDR3 has 15 amino acids. The CDR3 nucleotides are TGTGCCAGTAGTACAGACAGCTCTGGGGCCAACGTCCTGACTTTC. Translated, it gives CASSTDSSGANVLTF.

This clonotype came up many times. The chain is built from TRBV11-2 and TRBJ2-7; D ambiguous. Germline CDR1 is SGHAT and CDR2 is FQNNGV. Trimming stripped 4 bases from V and 3 bases from J, with 4 bases between. This CDR3 is 11 amino acids long. CDR3 DNA sequence: TGTGCCAGCAGCTCGTACTACGAGCAGTACTTC. As protein: CASSSYYEQYF.

The V gene is TRBV29-1, the J gene TRBJ2-7; a weak D match, TRBD2 (6 bases). The germline V and J ends were trimmed by 6 bases and 7 bases, with 22 bases remaining between them. The CDR3 covers 14 residues. Germline V gene sequence: CDR1 SQVTM, CDR2 ANQGSEA. In DNA, the CDR3 is TGCAGCGTCCAACGCGGAGGGAACCTAAAGGAGCAGTACTTC. The encoded protein is CSVQRGGNLKEQYF.

This clonotype was seen at least ten times. The chain links TRBV7-9 to TRBJ1-2; D remains unclear. CDR3 size: 16 residues. Germline assignment: CDR1 SEHNR and CDR2 FQNEAQ (reference sequence). With 5 bases removed from V and 5 bases from J, the gap between germline ends came to 21 bases. CDR3: CASSPPTVLTSYGYTF. In DNA, the CDR3 is TGTGCCAGCAGCCCTCCCACGGTACTCACGAGTTATGGCTACACCTTC.

There are many counts of this clonotype. The rearrangement links TRBV2 to TRBJ1-1, with D uncertain. Trimming stripped 4 bases from V and 5 bases from J, with 14 bases between. The CDR3 extends over 14 amino acids. CDR1 and CDR2 from the germline V gene are SNHLY and FYNNEI. CDR3 sequence reads: CASSVVGSGTEAFF. DNA for the CDR3: TGTGCCAGCAGTGTAGTCGGGTCGGGGACTGAAGCTTTCTTT.

The chain uses TRBV9 and TRBJ2-2; unclear D gene. V lost 2 bases and J lost 7, with 12 bases in between. CDR3 length equals 14 residues. CDR1 SGDLS and CDR2 YYNGEE come from the germline V gene. CDR3 loop: CASSVHGEGGELFF. The DNA for the CDR3 is TGTGCCAGCAGCGTTCATGGGGAAGGCGGGGAGCTGTTTTTT.

This clonotype appeared many times. The chain recombines TRBV7-3 with TRBJ2-1; D remains ambiguous. The CDR3 loop spans 15 amino acids. Trimming shortened V by 2 bases and J by 0 bases, and 8 bases separated the two germline ends. Germline CDR1 is SGHTA and CDR2 is FQGTGA. Written as DNA, the CDR3 is TGTGCCAGCAGCTTAGGCGGAGCCTCCTACAATGAGCAGTTCTTC. Translated, it gives CASSLGGASYNEQFF.

Ten or more counts support this clonotype. The chain recombines TRBV6-5 with TRBJ1-3; TRBD1 is a possible D gene (5 bases). Looked up from germline, CDR1 is MNHEY and CDR2 is SVGAGI. The CDR3 spans 16 residues. The ends were cut back, 5 bases at V and 0 bases at J, with 14 bases in the middle. DNA of the CDR3: TGTGCCAGCAGTCAAAGAGGGACGGGCTCTGGAAACACCATATATTTT. Translation: CASSQRGTGSGNTIYF.

There are a few counts of this clonotype. The chain has TRBV19 and TRBJ1-6, with D tentatively TRBD1 (5 bases). The germline V and J ends were trimmed by 4 bases and 5 bases, with 12 bases remaining between them. Germline V gene sequence: CDR1 LNHDA, CDR2 SQIVND (reference sequence). The CDR3 sequence is 15 residues long. CDR3 DNA sequence: TGTGCCAGTAGTACCGCCGGGACTAATAATTCACCCCTCCACTTT. Its translation is CASSTAGTNNSPLHF. Filled out from reference TRBV19 and TRBJ1-6, the complete variable domain reads DGGITQSPKYLFRKEGQNVTLSCEQNLNHDAMYWYRQDPGQGLRLIYYSQIVNDFQKGDIAEGYSVSREKKESFPLTVTSAQKNPTAFYLCASSTAGTNNSPLHFGNGTRLTVT.

V gene TRBV7-6 combines with J gene TRBJ2-2; 7 bases map to TRBD2. The V gene's germline CDR1 is SGHVS and CDR2 FNYEAQ. Germline trimming cut 0 bases from V and 3 bases from J; bases unmatched to any gene: 4. This CDR3 has 16 residues. The CDR3 DNA is TGTGCCAGCAGCTTAGCGGGAGGGCCCGACACCGGGGAGCTGTTTTTT. This sequence encodes CASSLAGGPDTGELFF.

In this sample, this clonotype turned up a few times. V gene TRBV27 combines with J gene TRBJ1-1; TRBD1 aligns across 7 bases. Trimming cost V 2 bases and J 3 bases; bases outside gene matches: 6. The CDR3 has 15 residues. Germline loops: CDR1 MNHEY, CDR2 SMNVEV (reference sequence). CDR3 sequence reads: CASSLMTGSDTEAFF. CDR3 nucleotide sequence: TGTGCCAGCAGTTTAATGACAGGGTCGGACACTGAAGCTTTCTTT.

This clonotype has more than one count but fewer than ten. V and J are TRBV5-1 and TRBJ2-1, with TRBD2 as a possible D gene (5 bases). Germline V gene sequence: CDR1 SGHRS, CDR2 YFSETQ. The CDR3 is made up of 13 amino acids. V was shortened by 2 bases and J by 5 bases, with 8 bases between the two germline ends. CDR3 sequence (DNA): TGCGCCAGCAGCTTAGCCGGGGACAATGAGCAGTTCTTC. It is translated as CASSLAGDNEQFF.

This clonotype was recorded at least ten times. The chain uses TRBV5-1 and TRBJ2-2; no definite D call. Trimming stripped 3 bases from V and 4 bases from J, with 13 bases between. CDR3 length equals 15 residues. Germline CDR1 SGHRS, CDR2 YFSETQ. CDR3 in DNA: TGCGCCAGCAGCTCGACCGGGCAACCCACCGGGGAGCTGTTTTTT. This sequence encodes CASSSTGQPTGELFF.

The chain couples TRBV6-1 to TRBJ1-1; 9 nucleotides match TRBD1. The CDR3 has 14 residues. The V gene's germline CDR1 is MNHNS and CDR2 SASEGT. The junction had 7 bases not matched to a gene; V was cut back by 7 bases and J by 4 bases. The CDR3 spells CASNRDRAGTEAFF. CDR3 coding DNA: TGTGCCAGCAACCGGGACAGGGCTGGCACTGAAGCTTTCTTT.

This clonotype was seen repeatedly, ten times or more. V is TRBV6-1 and J is TRBJ1-1, with no clear D. The CDR3 loop spans 14 amino acids. V lost 5 bases to trimming and J lost 4 bases, with 14 bases between them. The germline V gene has CDR1 MNHNS and CDR2 SASEGT. CDR3 sequence: CASSPQMYGTEAFF. CDR3 DNA: TGTGCCAGCAGTCCGCAGATGTACGGCACTGAAGCTTTCTTT.

The V gene is TRBV5-8, the J gene TRBJ1-6; D not certain. This CDR3 is built from 16 residues. Germline V lookup: CDR1 SGHTS, CDR2 YDEGEE. Trimming cost V 0 bases and J 10 bases, with 17 bases left between them. CDR3 sequence: CASSLGFLGLGSPLHF. Written as DNA, the CDR3 is TGTGCCAGCAGCTTGGGATTTCTGGGCCTTGGATCACCCCTCCACTTT.

This clonotype showed up many times. The CDR3 DNA follows: TGTGCCAGCAGCCCGCCCCCGGCTCGACAAGGAGGGTCGGCTAACTATGGCTACACCTTC. It is translated as CASSPPPARQGGSANYGYTF. The chain links TRBV5-6 to TRBJ1-2; D gene uncertain. The CDR3 has 20 residues. CDR1 and CDR2 (germline): SGHDT, YYEEEE. With 4 bases removed from V and 0 bases from J, the gap between germline ends came to 28 bases.

V and J are TRBV6-5 and TRBJ1-3, with D perhaps TRBD1 (5 bases). Trimming shortened V by 2 bases and J by 4 bases, and 12 bases separated the two germline ends. This CDR3 comprises 15 residues. Germline loops: CDR1 MNHEY, CDR2 SVGAGI. The CDR3 bases are TGTGCCAGCAGTTACCAATCCGGGGGAGGAAACACCATATATTTT. It yields the protein CASSYQSGGGNTIYF.

This clonotype was counted at least ten times. In DNA form, the CDR3 reads TGCAGTGCTATCGGGACTAGCGTGTCCTACGAGCAGTACTTC. This translates into CSAIGTSVSYEQYF. The rearrangement joins TRBV20-1 to TRBJ2-7; 10 bases are shared with TRBD2. Germline trimming cut 4 bases from V and 1 base from J; bases unmatched to any gene: 4. The V gene's germline CDR1 is DFQATT and CDR2 SNEGSKA (reference sequence). The CDR3 length is 14 residues.

The sample holds many counts of this clonotype. The chain carries TRBV24-1 and TRBJ2-1, with 10 bases identical to TRBD2. Germline V CDR1 and CDR2: KGHDR, SFDVKD. This CDR3 has 18 amino acids. Trimming removed 3 bases from V and 3 bases from J; junction bases left unmatched: 10. This CDR3 is CATSDPQGGTSVYNEQFF. CDR3 nucleotides: TGTGCCACCAGTGATCCACAGGGGGGGACTAGCGTCTACAATGAGCAGTTCTTC.

The V and J genes are TRBV10-3 and TRBJ2-5; no definite D call. CDR3 length: 12 residues. Germline-derived CDR1 and CDR2 are ENHRY and SYGVKD. The germline V and J ends were trimmed by 4 bases and 2 bases, with 5 bases remaining between them. The CDR3 DNA reads as TGTGCCATCAGTGGAGGTCAAGAGACCCAGTACTTC. It translates to CAISGGQETQYF.

There are a few counts of this clonotype. An end of the junction does not agree with germline; a read error may underlie this. This sequence joins TRBV25-1 and TRBJ2-6, with 9 nucleotides matching TRBD1. The germline gives CDR1 MGHDK, CDR2 SYGVNS. The CDR3 contains 18 residues. The CDR3 DNA reads TGTGCCAGCAGTGAATTTGGACAGGGGACCTCTCGGGCCAACGTCCTGACTTTC. It codes for CASSEFGQGTSRANVLTF.

This clonotype was observed many times. The V and J genes are TRBV5-1 and TRBJ1-4, with a tentative D call TRBD1 (6 bases). Deletions cut 3 bases from V and 2 bases from J, with 11 bases between. Germline CDR1 is SGHRS and CDR2 is YFSETQ. This CDR3 spans 15 amino acids. This chain's CDR3 is CASSSQGWTNEKLFF. The CDR3 DNA reads TGCGCCAGCAGCTCTCAGGGGTGGACTAATGAAAAACTGTTTTTT.

At least ten counts were recorded for this clonotype. V and J are TRBV19 and TRBJ1-5; 8 bases are a match to TRBD1. The germline CDR1 and CDR2 sequences are LNHDA and SQIVND (reference sequence). The CDR3 is 13 amino acids. After removal of 10 bases from V and 6 bases from J, the junction contained 8 bases not matched to a gene. In DNA, the CDR3 is TGTGCCACCGTGACAGGGGAAGGTCAGCCCCAGCATTTT. It translates to CATVTGEGQPQHF.

This chain connects TRBV7-9 to TRBJ1-3; TRBD1 agrees at 10 bases. V shed 5 bases, J shed 0 bases, and the junction held 7 bases outside the gene matches. The CDR3 spans 17 residues. Germline-derived CDR1 and CDR2 are SEHNR and FQNEAQ (reference sequence). This CDR3 reads CASSRLGQGSSGNTIYF. The DNA of the CDR3 is TGTGCCAGCAGCCGATTGGGACAGGGGAGCTCTGGAAACACCATATATTTT.